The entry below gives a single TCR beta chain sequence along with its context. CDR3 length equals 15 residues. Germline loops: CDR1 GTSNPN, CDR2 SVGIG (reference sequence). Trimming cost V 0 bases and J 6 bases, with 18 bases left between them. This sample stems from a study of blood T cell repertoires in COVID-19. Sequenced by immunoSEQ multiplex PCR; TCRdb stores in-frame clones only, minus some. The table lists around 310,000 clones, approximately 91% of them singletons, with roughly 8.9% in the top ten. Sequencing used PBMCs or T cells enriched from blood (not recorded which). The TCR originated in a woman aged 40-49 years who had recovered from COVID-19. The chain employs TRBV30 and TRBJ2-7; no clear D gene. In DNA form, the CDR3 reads TGTGCCTGGAGTGTAGATCCCCCGGTAAAGAGCGAGCAGTACTTC. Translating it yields CAWSVDPPVKSEQYF.